This TCR beta chain was sequenced in a study of T-cell reconstitution after alpha-beta-depleted transplantation in children. General study points: Expanded clones from the graft, numbering several hundred, reportedly supplied alpha-beta T cells about two months after transplant. T-cell numbers and diversity, one year after transplant, stemmed largely from T cells that were newly produced. High day-60 TCRbeta diversity in some patients came from surviving recipient T cells and thymic progenitors.

A TCRbeta library incorporating unique molecular identifiers was prepared. Each CDR3 protein is one row after TCRdb ran MiXCR on the PCR reads. In the table there are 670,000 or so distinct CDR3 sequences, 10% to 15% of which are singletons. The germline CDR1 and CDR2 sequences are SNHLY and FYNNEI. V was trimmed by 5 bases and J by 6 bases, leaving 12 bases between them. The length of the CDR3 is 13 residues. Comment on this clonotype: The antigen is not known.

The origin of this receptor is a girl aged 2-10 years with congenital amegakaryocytic thrombocytopenia, due to receive a stem cell transplant. The sequencing used PBMCs, collected before TCRalphabeta/CD19-depleted stem cell transplant. The chain is built from TRBV2 and TRBJ2-3; possible D gene TRBD1, 5 bases. The CDR3 loop reads CASSPWGRDTQYF. CDR3 DNA sequence: TGTGCCAGCAGTCCGTGGGGCAGGGATACGCAGTATTTT.